This T cell receptor beta chain comes out of a study of T-cell reconstitution after alpha-beta-depleted transplantation in children. The library targeted TCRbeta and was prepared with unique molecular identifiers. One entry per CDR3 protein, called by TCRdb with MiXCR from the PCR reads. This sample has roughly 500,000 distinct CDR3 sequences, with over 9.5% found just once. Trimming removed 10 bases at V and 2 bases at J, with 26 bases between. The CDR3 has 17 amino acids. CDR1 ENHRY and CDR2 SYGVKD come from the germline V gene. The sample holds many counts of this clonotype. The sample was PBMCs, taken before TCRalphabeta/CD19-depleted stem cell transplant. The sequence was obtained from a child under 10 years old with inherited bone marrow failure, due to receive a stem cell transplant. This chain connects TRBV10-3 to TRBJ2-5; no reliable D call. CDR3 amino acids: CATGPKEGFQGQETQYF. The CDR3 nucleotides are TGTGCCACCGGCCCCAAGGAAGGGTTTCAAGGGCAAGAGACCCAGTACTTC.